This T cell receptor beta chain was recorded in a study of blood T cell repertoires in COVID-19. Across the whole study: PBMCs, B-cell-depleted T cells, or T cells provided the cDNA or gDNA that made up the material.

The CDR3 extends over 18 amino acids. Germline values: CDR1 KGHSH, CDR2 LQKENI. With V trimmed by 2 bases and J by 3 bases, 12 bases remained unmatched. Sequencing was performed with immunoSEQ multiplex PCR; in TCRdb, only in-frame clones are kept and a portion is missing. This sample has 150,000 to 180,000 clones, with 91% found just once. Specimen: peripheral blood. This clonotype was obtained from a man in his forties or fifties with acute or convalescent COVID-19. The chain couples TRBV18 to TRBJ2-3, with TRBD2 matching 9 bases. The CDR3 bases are TGTGCCAGCTCACCATCTCGCCTAGCGGGATTTGGGACAGATACGCAGTATTTT. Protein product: CASSPSRLAGFGTDTQYF.